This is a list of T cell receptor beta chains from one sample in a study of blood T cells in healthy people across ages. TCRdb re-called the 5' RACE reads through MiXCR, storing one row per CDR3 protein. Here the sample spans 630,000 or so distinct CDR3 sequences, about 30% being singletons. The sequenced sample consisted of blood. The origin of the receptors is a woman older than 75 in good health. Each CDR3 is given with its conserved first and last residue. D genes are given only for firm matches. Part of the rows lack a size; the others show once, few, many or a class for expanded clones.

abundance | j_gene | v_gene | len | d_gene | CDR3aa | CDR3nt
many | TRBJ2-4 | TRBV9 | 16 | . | CASSVYKEAPKNIQYF | TGTGCCAGCAGCGTCTACAAGGAGGCCCCGAAAAACATTCAGTACTTC
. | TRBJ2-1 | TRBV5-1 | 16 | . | CASSLARDRSHNEQFF | TGCGCCAGCAGCTTGGCCCGAGACAGGAGCCACAATGAGCAGTTCTTC
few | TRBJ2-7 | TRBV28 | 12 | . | CASSLSPWEQYF | TGTGCCAGCAGTTTATCGCCTTGGGAGCAGTACTTC
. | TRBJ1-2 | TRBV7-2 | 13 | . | CASSLEKFYGYTF | TGTGCCAGCAGCTTAGAGAAGTTCTATGGCTACACCTTC
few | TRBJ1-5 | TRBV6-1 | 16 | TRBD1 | CASSASTGTLNQPQHF | TGTGCCAGCAGTGCTTCGACAGGGACTCTCAATCAGCCCCAGCATTTT
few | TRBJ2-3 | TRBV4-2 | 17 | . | CASSQDGVGVFTDTQYF | TGTGCCAGCAGCCAAGATGGGGTGGGGGTCTTCACAGATACGCAGTATTTT
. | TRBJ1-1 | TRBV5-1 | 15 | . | CASSLAGMVNTEAFF | TGCGCCAGCAGCTTGGCGGGAATGGTAAACACTGAAGCTTTCTTT
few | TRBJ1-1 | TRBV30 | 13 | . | CAWSVRADTEAFF | TGTGCCTGGAGTGTACGGGCAGACACTGAAGCTTTCTTT
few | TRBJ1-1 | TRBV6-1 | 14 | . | CASSERYKDTEAFF | TGTGCCAGCAGTGAGAGGTATAAGGACACTGAAGCTTTCTTT
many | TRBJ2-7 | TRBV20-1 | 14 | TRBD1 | CSANLGTGRNEQYF | TGCAGTGCTAATTTGGGGACAGGGCGGAACGAGCAGTACTTC
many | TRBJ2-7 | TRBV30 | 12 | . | CAWGRAPYEQYF | TGTGCCTGGGGACGGGCCCCCTACGAGCAGTACTTC
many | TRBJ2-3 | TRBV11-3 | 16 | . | CASSLAQDAITDTQYF | TGTGCCAGCAGCTTAGCACAAGATGCCATCACAGATACGCAGTATTTT
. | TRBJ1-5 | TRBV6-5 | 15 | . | CASSVSGSQGQPQHF | TGTGCCAGCAGTGTCTCCGGGTCCCAGGGACAGCCCCAGCATTTT
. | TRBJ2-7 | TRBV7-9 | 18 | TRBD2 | CASSARLAGVIIYNEQYF | TGTGCCAGCAGCGCCCGACTAGCGGGGGTGATAATCTACAATGAGCAGTACTTC
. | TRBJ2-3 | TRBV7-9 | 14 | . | CVSSLGLPTDTQYF | TGCGTCAGCAGCTTGGGACTTCCAACAGATACGCAGTATTTT
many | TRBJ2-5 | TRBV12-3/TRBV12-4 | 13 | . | CASRDGDHGTQYF | TGTGCCAGCAGGGATGGGGACCATGGGACCCAGTACTTC
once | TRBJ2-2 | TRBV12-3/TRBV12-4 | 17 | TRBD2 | CASSLRASGLNTGELFF | TGTGCCAGCAGTTTACGGGCTAGCGGGTTGAACACCGGGGAGCTGTTTTTT
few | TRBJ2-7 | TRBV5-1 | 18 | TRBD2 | CASSLGWLAGDIAYEQYF | TGCGCCAGCAGCTTGGGTTGGCTAGCGGGGGACATAGCCTACGAGCAGTACTTC
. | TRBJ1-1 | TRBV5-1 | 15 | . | CASSLEGVGGTEAFF | TGCGCCAGCAGCTTGGAGGGGGTGGGAGGAACTGAAGCTTTCTTT
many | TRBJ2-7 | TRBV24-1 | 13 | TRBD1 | CATSDLQGRRQYF | TGTGCCACCAGTGATTTACAGGGGCGGAGGCAGTACTTC
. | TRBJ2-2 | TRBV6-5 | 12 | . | CASSDLTGELFF | TGTGCCAGCAGTGACCTAACCGGGGAGCTGTTTTTT
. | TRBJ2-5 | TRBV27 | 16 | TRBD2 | CASCPGLAGGQETQYF | TGTGCCAGCTGTCCGGGACTAGCGGGAGGGCAAGAGACCCAGTACTTC
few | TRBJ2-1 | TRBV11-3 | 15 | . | CASSSRVSGVNEQFF | TGTGCCAGCAGCTCTAGGGTATCCGGCGTAAATGAGCAGTTCTTC
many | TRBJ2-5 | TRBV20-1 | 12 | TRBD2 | CSARVSGETQYF | TGCAGTGCTAGAGTTAGCGGGGAGACCCAGTACTTC
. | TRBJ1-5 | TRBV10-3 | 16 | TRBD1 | CAISEGQGDRAQPQHF | TGTGCCATCAGTGAGGGACAGGGGGATCGAGCACAGCCCCAGCATTTT
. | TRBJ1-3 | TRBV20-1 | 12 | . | CSAEGTGNTIYF | TGCAGTGCTGAGGGTACTGGAAACACCATATATTTT
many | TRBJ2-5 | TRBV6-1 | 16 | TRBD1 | CASSGLTGTAQETQYF | TGTGCCAGCAGTGGCTTAACCGGGACAGCACAAGAGACCCAGTACTTC
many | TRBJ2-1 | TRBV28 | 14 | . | CASRPPRRVDEQFF | TGTGCCAGCAGGCCCCCGCGGAGGGTGGATGAGCAGTTCTTC
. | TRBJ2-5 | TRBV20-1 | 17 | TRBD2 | CSARNRVAGGPQETQYF | TGCAGTGCCCGAAATCGGGTCGCGGGGGGCCCTCAAGAGACCCAGTACTTC
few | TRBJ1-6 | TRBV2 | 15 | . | CASTWQPLRNSPLHF | TGTGCCAGCACATGGCAACCCCTGAGGAATTCACCCCTCCACTTT
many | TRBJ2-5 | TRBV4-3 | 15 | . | CASSQSGALRETQYF | TGCGCCAGCAGCCAATCGGGGGCCCTACGAGAGACCCAGTACTTC
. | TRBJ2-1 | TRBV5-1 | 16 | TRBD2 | CASSWYGTSSLNEQFF | TGCGCCAGCAGCTGGTACGGGACTAGTTCCCTCAATGAGCAGTTCTTC
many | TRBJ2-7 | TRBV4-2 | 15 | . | CASSQEKSTDYEQYF | TGTGCCAGCAGCCAAGAAAAATCGACCGACTACGAGCAGTACTTC
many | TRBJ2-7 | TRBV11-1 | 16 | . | CASSAAHKSFDYEQYF | TGTGCCAGCAGCGCAGCCCACAAATCCTTCGACTACGAGCAGTACTTC
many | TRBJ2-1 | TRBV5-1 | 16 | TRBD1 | CASSPLPGQGANEQFF | TGCGCCAGCAGCCCATTACCGGGACAGGGGGCCAATGAGCAGTTCTTC
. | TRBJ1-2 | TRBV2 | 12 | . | CASSEGWYGYTF | TGTGCCAGCAGTGAGGGGTGGTATGGCTACACCTTC
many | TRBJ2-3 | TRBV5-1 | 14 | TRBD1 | CATSRDRGSDTQYF | TGCGCCACCTCCAGGGACAGGGGCTCAGATACGCAGTATTTT